These T cell receptor beta chains were read from a single sample in a study of T-cell reconstitution after alpha-beta-depleted transplantation in children. Each CDR3 protein gets one entry after TCRdb re-called the PCR reads with MiXCR. The sample includes around 680,000 distinct CDR3 sequences, 16% of them seen just once. The sample was PBMCs from the stem cell graft donor, taken from the stem cell graft. The receptor source for this set is a human donor who donated a stem cell graft to a child with acute myeloid leukemia. The CDR3 runs from the conserved cysteine through the conserved F or W. The D gene is left open where the match is weak. Some rows mark clone size as missing; the rest say once, few, many or name a class of expanded clone.

TRBV14	TRBD1	TRBJ2-5	few	CASSQLLDRAETQYF	TGTGCCAGCAGCCAGCTACTCGACAGGGCAGAGACCCAGTACTTC
TRBV20-1	-	TRBJ2-2	few	CSARTYGELFF	TGCAGTGCTAGAACTTACGGGGAGCTGTTTTTT
TRBV5-6	-	TRBJ2-5	-	CASSPLAFDGSETQYF	TGTGCCAGCAGCCCCCTTGCGTTCGACGGATCGGAGACCCAGTACTTC
TRBV9	-	TRBJ2-1	few	CASSASGGWLNEQFF	TGTGCCAGCAGCGCATCAGGGGGGTGGCTCAATGAGCAGTTCTTC
TRBV5-6	-	TRBJ2-1	many	CASSSVRGLSSYNEQFF	TGTGCCAGCAGCTCTGTAAGGGGCCTGAGCTCCTACAATGAGCAGTTCTTC
TRBV24-1	-	TRBJ1-2	-	CATSDPYRAGYTF	TGTGCCACCAGTGACCCTTATAGGGCTGGCTACACCTTC
TRBV9	-	TRBJ1-2	many	CASSEGTNYGYTF	TGTGCCAGCAGCGAAGGGACCAACTATGGCTACACCTTC
TRBV15	-	TRBJ1-1	few	CATSRRDRNTEAFF	TGTGCCACCAGCAGAAGGGACCGGAACACTGAAGCTTTCTTT
TRBV25-1	-	TRBJ2-1	many	CASSGTAYNEQFF	TGTGCCAGCAGTGGGACAGCCTACAATGAGCAGTTCTTC
TRBV4-3	-	TRBJ1-1	few	CASSQDLSGNTEAFF	TGCGCCAGCAGCCAAGATCTGAGCGGGAACACTGAAGCTTTCTTT
TRBV12-3/TRBV12-4	-	TRBJ2-2	few	CASSLAPGANTGELFF	TGTGCCAGCAGTTTAGCGCCGGGGGCCAACACCGGGGAGCTGTTTTTT
TRBV5-1	-	TRBJ2-1	few	CASSSGALGSYNEQFF	TGCGCCAGCAGTTCCGGGGCCCTGGGGTCCTACAATGAGCAGTTCTTC
TRBV3-1	-	TRBJ2-5	-	CASSLTGTAAQETQYF	TGTGCCAGCAGCCTTACAGGGACGGCTGCCCAAGAGACCCAGTACTTC
TRBV6-1	-	TRBJ2-5	-	CASSPTVLRGAETQYF	TGTGCCAGCAGCCCGACCGTACTCAGGGGGGCGGAGACCCAGTACTTC
TRBV4-1	-	TRBJ2-3	-	CASSQALEGRGTDTQYF	TGCGCCAGCAGCCAAGCCCTTGAGGGAAGGGGCACAGATACGCAGTATTTT
TRBV7-2	-	TRBJ2-5	-	CASSQGPSWETQYF	TGTGCCAGCAGCCAAGGGCCTAGCTGGGAGACCCAGTACTTC
TRBV19	TRBD1	TRBJ1-2	-	CASSIRPVDRADYGYTF	TGTGCCAGTAGTATTCGGCCCGTGGACAGGGCGGACTATGGCTACACCTTC
TRBV25-1	-	TRBJ1-4	-	CASSGPLRSNEKLFF	TGTGCCAGCAGTGGACCCCTGAGGAGTAATGAAAAACTGTTTTTT
TRBV7-2	-	TRBJ1-5	few	CASSLVVNQPQHF	TGTGCCAGCAGCTTAGTTGTGAATCAGCCCCAGCATTTT
TRBV7-2	-	TRBJ2-3	few	CASSPPLSTDTQYF	TGTGCCAGCAGCCCCCCCTTGAGCACAGATACGCAGTATTTT
TRBV20-1	TRBD2	TRBJ2-3	few	CSAPGLGTDTQYF	TGCAGTGCCCCGGGACTAGGCACAGATACGCAGTATTTT
TRBV10-3	-	TRBJ1-1	many	CAISEFLTGRNTEAFF	TGTGCCATCAGTGAGTTCTTGACCGGGAGGAACACTGAAGCTTTCTTT
TRBV29-1	-	TRBJ1-1	many	CSLLTVGNTEAFF	TGCAGCCTCCTTACGGTGGGGAACACTGAAGCTTTCTTT